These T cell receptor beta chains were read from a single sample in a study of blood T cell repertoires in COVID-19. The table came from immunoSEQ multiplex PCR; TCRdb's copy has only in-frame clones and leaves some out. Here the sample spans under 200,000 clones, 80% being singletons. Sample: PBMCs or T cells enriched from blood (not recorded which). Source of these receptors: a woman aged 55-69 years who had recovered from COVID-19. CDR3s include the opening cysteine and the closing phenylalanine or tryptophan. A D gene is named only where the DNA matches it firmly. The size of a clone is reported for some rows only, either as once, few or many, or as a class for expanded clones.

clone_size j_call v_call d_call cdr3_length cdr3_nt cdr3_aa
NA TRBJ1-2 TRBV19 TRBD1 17 TGTGCCAGTAGTATAGATCTATTCGGGACAGGAAACTATGGCTACACCTTC CASSIDLFGTGNYGYTF
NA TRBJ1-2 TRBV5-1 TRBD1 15 TGCGCCAGCAGCTCGGGGGACAGGGGTTACTATGGCTACACCTTC CASSSGDRGYYGYTF
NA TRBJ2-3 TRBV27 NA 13 TGTGCCAGCGCGATTAAAGCGGCAGATACGCAGTATTTT CASAIKAADTQYF
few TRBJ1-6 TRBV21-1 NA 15 TGTGCCGCAAGGGGGAAGAGCTCCTATAATTCACCCCTCCACTTT CAARGKSSYNSPLHF
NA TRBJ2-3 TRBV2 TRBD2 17 TGTGCCAGCAGTTCTAGCGGGGGCGCGACTAGCACAGATACGCAGTATTTT CASSSSGGATSTDTQYF
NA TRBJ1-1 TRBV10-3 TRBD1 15 TGTGCCATCAGTGACGGGACAGGGGGACGCACTGAAGCTTTCTTT CAISDGTGGRTEAFF
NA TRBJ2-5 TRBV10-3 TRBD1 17 TGTGCCATCAGTGAGTCGGGGACAGGGGTCCTCCAAGAGACCCAGTACTTC CAISESGTGVLQETQYF
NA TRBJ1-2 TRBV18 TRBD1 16 TGTGCCAGCTCACCACTGGGGACAGGCGTAAACTATGGCTACACCTTC CASSPLGTGVNYGYTF
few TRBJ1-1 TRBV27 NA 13 TGTGCCAGCAAGACTCGCGCGAGAACTGAAGCTTTCTTT CASKTRARTEAFF
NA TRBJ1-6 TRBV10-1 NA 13 TGCGCCTGTTGGACAGCTCATAATTCACCCCTCCACTTT CACWTAHNSPLHF
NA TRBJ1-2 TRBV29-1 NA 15 TGCAGCGTTGAACTACAGGGATCTCACGGCTATGGCTACACCTTC CSVELQGSHGYGYTF
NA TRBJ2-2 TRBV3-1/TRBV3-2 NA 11 TGTGCCAGCGGGCTCTCCGGGGAGCTGTTTTTT CASGLSGELFF
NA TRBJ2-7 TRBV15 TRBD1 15 TGTGCCACCAGCAGAGATATACAGGGGACCGGCGAGCAGTACTTC CATSRDIQGTGEQYF
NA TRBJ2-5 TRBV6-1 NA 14 TGTGCCAGCAGTGACAGGGGCCGGCAAGAGACCCAGTACTTC CASSDRGRQETQYF
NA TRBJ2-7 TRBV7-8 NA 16 TGTGCCAGCAGCTTAGCAGGAGGCCTAGTTCGGTACGAGCAGTACTTC CASSLAGGLVRYEQYF
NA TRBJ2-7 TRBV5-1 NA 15 TGCGCCAGCAAGGAGGGGACAGACTTCTCCTACGAGCAGTACTTC CASKEGTDFSYEQYF
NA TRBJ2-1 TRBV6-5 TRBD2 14 TGTGCCAGCAGGGGCGGGGGGTTCTACAATGAGCAGTTCTTC CASRGGGFYNEQFF
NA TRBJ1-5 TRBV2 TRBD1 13 TGTGCCAGCAAGGGACAGAACAATCAGCCCCAGCATTTT CASKGQNNQPQHF
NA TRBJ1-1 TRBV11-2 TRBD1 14 TGTGCCAGCAGCAGGGACAGGGTGAACACTGAAGCTTTCTTT CASSRDRVNTEAFF
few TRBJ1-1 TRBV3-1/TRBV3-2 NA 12 TGTGCCAGCAGCGACCCAGGGGTAGAAGCTTTCTTT CASSDPGVEAFF
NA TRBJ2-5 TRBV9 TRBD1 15 TGTGCCAGCAGCGTAGGACAGGGGATGAGAGAGACCCAGTACTTC CASSVGQGMRETQYF
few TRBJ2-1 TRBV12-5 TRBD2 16 TGTGCTAGTGGTTTCCCTAGCGGGGGGGCCTACAATGAGCAGTTCTTC CASGFPSGGAYNEQFF
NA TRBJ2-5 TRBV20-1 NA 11 TGCAGTGCTATGGCAGGGTGGACCCAGTACTTC CSAMAGWTQYF
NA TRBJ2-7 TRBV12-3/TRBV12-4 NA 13 TGTGCCAGCAGCCTCGGGGTAGCCTACGAGCAGTACTTC CASSLGVAYEQYF
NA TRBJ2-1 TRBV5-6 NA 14 TGTGCCAGCAGCTTGGCAGCTCAGACATGGGAGCAGTTCTTC CASSLAAQTWEQFF
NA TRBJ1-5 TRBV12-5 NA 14 TGTGCTAGTGGCCCGGGACACAGCAATCAGCCCCAGCATTTT CASGPGHSNQPQHF
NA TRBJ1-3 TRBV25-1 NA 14 TGTGCCAGCAGTGGCAGACACGTGGGAAACACCATATATTTT CASSGRHVGNTIYF
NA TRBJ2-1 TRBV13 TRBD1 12 TGTGCCAGCAGCCGACAGGGGAACGAGCAGTTCTTC CASSRQGNEQFF
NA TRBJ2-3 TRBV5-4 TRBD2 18 TGTGCCAGCAGCTTGGATACTAGCGGGGGCCCCCTCACAGATACGCAGTATTTT CASSLDTSGGPLTDTQYF
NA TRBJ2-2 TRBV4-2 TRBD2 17 TGTGCCAGCAGCAAACATCTAGCGGGGGGGCCCACCGGGGAGCTGTTTTTT CASSKHLAGGPTGELFF